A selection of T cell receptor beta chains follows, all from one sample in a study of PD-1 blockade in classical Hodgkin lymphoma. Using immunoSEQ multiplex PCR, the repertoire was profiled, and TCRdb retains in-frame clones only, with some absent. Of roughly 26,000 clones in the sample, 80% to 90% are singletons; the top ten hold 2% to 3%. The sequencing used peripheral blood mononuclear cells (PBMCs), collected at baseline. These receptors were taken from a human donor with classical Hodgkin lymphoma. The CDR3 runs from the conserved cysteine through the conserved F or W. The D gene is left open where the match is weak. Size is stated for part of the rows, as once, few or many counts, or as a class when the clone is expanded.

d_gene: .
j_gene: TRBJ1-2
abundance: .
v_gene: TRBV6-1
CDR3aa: CSAARDTNYGYTF
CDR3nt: TGTTCAGCAGCGAGGGACACTAACTATGGCTACACCTTC

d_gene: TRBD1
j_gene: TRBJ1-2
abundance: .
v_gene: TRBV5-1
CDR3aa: CASSPGQTYGYTF
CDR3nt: TGCGCCAGCAGTCCGGGACAGACTTATGGCTACACCTTC

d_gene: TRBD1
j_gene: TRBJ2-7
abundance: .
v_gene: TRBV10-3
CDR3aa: CAISRPGQGSEQYF
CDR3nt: TGTGCCATCAGTAGACCGGGACAGGGAAGCGAGCAGTACTTC

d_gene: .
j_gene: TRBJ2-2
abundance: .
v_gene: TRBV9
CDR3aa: CASSQTGNTGELFF
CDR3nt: TGTGCCAGCAGCCAAACAGGGAACACCGGGGAGCTGTTTTTT

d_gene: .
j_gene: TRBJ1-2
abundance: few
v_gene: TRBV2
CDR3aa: CASMEDGPGYTF
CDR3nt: TGTGCCAGTATGGAGGACGGTCCGGGCTACACCTTC

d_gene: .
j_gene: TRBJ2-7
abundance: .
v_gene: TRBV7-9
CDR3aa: CASERGSSYEQYF
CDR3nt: TGTGCCAGCGAAAGGGGCAGCTCCTACGAGCAGTACTTC

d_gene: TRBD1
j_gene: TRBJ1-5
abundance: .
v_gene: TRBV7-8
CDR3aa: CASSLAGTGNNQPQHF
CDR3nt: TGTGCCAGCAGCTTAGCCGGGACAGGAAACAATCAGCCCCAGCATTTT

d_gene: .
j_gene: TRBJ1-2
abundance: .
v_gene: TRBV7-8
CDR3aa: CASSFSEDGYTF
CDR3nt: TGTGCCAGCAGCTTCTCAGAGGATGGCTACACCTTC

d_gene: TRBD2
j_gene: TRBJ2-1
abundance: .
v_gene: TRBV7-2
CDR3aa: CASSFPSGSDYNEQFF
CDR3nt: TGTGCCAGCAGCTTCCCTAGCGGAAGTGACTACAATGAGCAGTTCTTC

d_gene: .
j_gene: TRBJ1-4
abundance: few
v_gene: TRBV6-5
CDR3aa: CASSYRAATNEKLFF
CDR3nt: TGTGCCAGCAGTTACAGGGCAGCAACTAATGAAAAACTGTTTTTT

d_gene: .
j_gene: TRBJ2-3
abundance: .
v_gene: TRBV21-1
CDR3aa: CASSKVGASRGEGTQYF
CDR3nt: TGTGCCAGCAGCAAAGTCGGTGCCAGCCGGGGGGAGGGTACGCAGTATTTT

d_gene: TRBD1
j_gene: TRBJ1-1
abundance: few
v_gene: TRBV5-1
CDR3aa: CASSGAGTGAEAFF
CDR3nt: TGCGCCAGCAGCGGCGCCGGGACAGGGGCTGAAGCTTTCTTT

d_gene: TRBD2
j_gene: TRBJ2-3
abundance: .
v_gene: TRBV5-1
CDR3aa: CASSNSGDSTDTQYF
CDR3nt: TGCGCCAGCAGCAATAGCGGGGATTCCACAGATACGCAGTATTTT

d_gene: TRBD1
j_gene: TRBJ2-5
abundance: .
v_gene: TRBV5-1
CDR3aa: CASSLFGTVQETQYF
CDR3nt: TGCGCCAGCAGCTTGTTTGGGACAGTCCAAGAGACCCAGTACTTC

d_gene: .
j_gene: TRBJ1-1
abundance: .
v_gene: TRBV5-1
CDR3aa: CASSVAKNTEAFF
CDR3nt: TGCGCCAGCAGCGTCGCCAAGAACACTGAAGCTTTCTTT

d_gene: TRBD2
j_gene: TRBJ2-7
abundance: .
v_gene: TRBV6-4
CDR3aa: CASSWALAGGSYEQYF
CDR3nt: TGTGCCAGCAGTTGGGCCCTAGCGGGGGGGTCCTACGAGCAGTACTTC

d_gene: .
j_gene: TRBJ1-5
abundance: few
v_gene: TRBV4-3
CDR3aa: CASSQDRVIWPSNQPQHF
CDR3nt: TGCGCCAGCAGCCAAGATCGGGTAATCTGGCCTAGCAATCAGCCCCAGCATTTT

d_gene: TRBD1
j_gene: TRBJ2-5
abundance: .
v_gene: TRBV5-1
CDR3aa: CASSAGQGRETQYF
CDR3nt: TGCGCCAGCAGCGCGGGACAGGGACGTGAGACCCAGTACTTC

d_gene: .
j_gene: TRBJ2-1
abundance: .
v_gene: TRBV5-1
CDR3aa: CASSLGSIGLGNEQFF
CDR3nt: TGCGCCAGCAGCTTGGGGAGTATCGGTTTGGGTAATGAGCAGTTCTTC

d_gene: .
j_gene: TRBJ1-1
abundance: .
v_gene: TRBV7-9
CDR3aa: CASSWGTPNTEAFF
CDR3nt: TGTGCCAGCAGCTGGGGGACACCGAACACTGAAGCTTTCTTT

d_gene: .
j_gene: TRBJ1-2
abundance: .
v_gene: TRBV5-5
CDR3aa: CASSLQNYGYTF
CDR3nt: TGTGCCAGCAGCTTGCAGAACTATGGCTACACCTTC

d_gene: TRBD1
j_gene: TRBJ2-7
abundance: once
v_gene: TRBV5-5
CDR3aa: CASSPGTGSYEQYF
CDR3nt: TGTGCCAGCAGTCCCGGGACAGGGAGCTACGAGCAGTACTTC

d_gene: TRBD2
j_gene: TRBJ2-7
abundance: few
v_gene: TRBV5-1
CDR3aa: CASSSGTTSQQYF
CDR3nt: TGCGCCAGCAGCTCAGGGACTACATCCCAGCAGTACTTC

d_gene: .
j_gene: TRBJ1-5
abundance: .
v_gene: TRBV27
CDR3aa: CASSSLPTQPQHF
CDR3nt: TGTGCCAGCAGTTCTCTCCCCACCCAGCCCCAGCATTTT